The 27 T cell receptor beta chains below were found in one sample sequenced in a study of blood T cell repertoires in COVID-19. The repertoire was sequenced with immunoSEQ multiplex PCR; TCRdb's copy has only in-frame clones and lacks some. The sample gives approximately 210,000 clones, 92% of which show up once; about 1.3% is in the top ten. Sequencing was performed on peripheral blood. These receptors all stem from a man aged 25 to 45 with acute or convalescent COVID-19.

CDR3 sequence: CASSQYNEQFF. CDR3 nucleotide sequence: TGTGCCAGCAGCCAGTACAATGAGCAGTTCTTC. This chain joins TRBV27 and TRBJ2-1, with D hard to call. The germline gives CDR1 MNHEY, CDR2 SMNVEV (reference sequence). The CDR3 consists of 11 residues. V lost 6 bases, J lost 4 bases, and 4 bases lay in between.

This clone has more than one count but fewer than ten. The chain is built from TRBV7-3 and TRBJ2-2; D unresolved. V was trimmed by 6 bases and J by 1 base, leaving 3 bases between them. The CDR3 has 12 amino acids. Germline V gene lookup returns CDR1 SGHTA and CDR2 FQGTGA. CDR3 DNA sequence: TGTGCCAGCAGGCGGAACACCGGGGAGCTGTTTTTT. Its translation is CASRRNTGELFF.

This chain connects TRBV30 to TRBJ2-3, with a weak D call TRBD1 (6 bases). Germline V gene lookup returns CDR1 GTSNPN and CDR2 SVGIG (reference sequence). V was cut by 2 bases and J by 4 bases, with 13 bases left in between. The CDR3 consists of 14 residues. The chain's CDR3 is CAWSSTGSADTQYF. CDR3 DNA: TGTGCCTGGAGTAGCACAGGGTCTGCAGATACGCAGTATTTT.

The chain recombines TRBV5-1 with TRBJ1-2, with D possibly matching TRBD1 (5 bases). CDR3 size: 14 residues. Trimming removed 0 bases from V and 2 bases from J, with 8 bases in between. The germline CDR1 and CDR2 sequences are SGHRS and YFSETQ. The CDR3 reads CASSLDDRNYGYTF. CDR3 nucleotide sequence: TGCGCCAGCAGCTTGGACGACAGAAACTATGGCTACACCTTC. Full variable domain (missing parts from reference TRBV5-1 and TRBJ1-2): KAGVTQTPRYLIKTRGQQVTLSCSPISGHRSVSWYQQTPGQGLQFLFEYFSETQRNKGNFPGRFSGRQFSNSRSEMNVSTLELGDSALYLCASSLDDRNYGYTFGSGTRLTVV.

DNA of the CDR3: TGTGCCAGCAGGGAACAGGGTCAATCACCCCTCCACTTT. Translating it yields CASREQGQSPLHF. The gene calls are TRBV25-1 and TRBJ1-6, with a possible D match to TRBD1 (6 bases). This CDR3 comprises 13 residues. Germline CDR1 is MGHDK and CDR2 is SYGVNS. V was clipped by 6 bases and J by 10 bases, with 13 bases between them.

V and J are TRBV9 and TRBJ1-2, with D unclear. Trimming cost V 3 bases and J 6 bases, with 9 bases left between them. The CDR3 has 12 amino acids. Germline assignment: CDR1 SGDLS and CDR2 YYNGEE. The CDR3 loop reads CASSGRFDGYTF. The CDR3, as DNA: TGTGCCAGCAGCGGTCGTTTCGATGGCTACACCTTC.

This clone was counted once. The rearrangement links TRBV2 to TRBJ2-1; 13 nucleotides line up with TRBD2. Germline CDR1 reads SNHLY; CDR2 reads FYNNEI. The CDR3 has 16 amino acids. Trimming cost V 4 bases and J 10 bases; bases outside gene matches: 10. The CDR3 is CASSGTSGSSAGEQFF. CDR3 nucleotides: TGTGCCAGCAGTGGGACTAGCGGGAGTTCAGCAGGCGAGCAGTTCTTC.

The CDR3 here is CSHSREAYNEQFF. CDR3 in DNA: TGCAGCCACTCGCGGGAGGCCTACAATGAGCAGTTCTTC. The genes are TRBV29-1 and TRBJ2-1, with 8 bases matching TRBD2. The CDR3 has 13 residues. Germline CDR1 is SQVTM and CDR2 is ANQGSEA. V gave up 8 bases and J gave up 2 bases; unmatched junction bases: 5.

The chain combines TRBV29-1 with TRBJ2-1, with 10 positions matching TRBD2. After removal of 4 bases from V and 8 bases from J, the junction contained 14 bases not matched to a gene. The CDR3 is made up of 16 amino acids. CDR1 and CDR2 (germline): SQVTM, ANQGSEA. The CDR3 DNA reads TGCAGCGTTGGGAGGGCCAGCGGGAGGGCCGCCGATGAGCAGTTCTTC. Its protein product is CSVGRASGRAADEQFF.

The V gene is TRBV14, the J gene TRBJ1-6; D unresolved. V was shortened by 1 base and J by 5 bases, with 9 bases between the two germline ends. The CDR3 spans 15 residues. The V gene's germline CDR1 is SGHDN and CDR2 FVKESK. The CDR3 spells CASSQGNANNSPLHF. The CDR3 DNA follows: TGTGCCAGCAGCCAAGGCAACGCGAATAATTCACCCCTCCACTTT.

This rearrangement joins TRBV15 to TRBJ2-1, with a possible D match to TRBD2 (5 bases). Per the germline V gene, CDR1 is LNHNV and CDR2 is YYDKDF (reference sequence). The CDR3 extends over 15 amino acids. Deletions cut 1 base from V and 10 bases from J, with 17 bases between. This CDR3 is CATSRGGVQLREQFF. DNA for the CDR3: TGTGCCACCAGCAGAGGGGGAGTCCAACTCAGAGAGCAGTTCTTC.

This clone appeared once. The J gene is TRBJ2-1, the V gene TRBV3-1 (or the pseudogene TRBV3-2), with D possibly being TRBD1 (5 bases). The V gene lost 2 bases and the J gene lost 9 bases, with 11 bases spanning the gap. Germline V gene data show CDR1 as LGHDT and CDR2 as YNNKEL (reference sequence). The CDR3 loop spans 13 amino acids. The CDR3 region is CASSQRGSAEQFF. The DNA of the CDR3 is TGTGCCAGCAGCCAAAGGGGTTCTGCTGAGCAGTTCTTC.

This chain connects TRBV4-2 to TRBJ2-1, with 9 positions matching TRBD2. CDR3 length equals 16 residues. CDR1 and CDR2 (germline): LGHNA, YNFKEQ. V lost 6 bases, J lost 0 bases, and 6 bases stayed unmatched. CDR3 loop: CASSRGGGVSYNEQFF. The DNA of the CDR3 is TGTGCCAGCAGTCGAGGCGGGGGGGTCTCCTACAATGAGCAGTTCTTC.

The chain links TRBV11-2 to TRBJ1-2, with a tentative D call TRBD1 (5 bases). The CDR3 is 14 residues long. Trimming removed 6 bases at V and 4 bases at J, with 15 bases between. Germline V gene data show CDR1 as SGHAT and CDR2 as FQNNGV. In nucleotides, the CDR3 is TGTGCCAGCAGAAAGGGAAGGGACTCCTATGGCTACACCTTC. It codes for CASRKGRDSYGYTF.

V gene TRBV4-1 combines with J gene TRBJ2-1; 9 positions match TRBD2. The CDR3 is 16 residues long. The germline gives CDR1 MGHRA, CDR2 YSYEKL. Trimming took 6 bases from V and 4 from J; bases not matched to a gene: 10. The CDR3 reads CASSPRGAGGYNEQFF. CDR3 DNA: TGCGCCAGCAGTCCGCGCGGCGCGGGGGGGTACAATGAGCAGTTCTTC.

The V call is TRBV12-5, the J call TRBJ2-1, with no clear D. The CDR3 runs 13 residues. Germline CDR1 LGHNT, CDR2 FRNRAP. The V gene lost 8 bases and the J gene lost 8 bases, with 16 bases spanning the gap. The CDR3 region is CASTGLGGDEQFF. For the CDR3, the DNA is TGTGCTAGTACCGGTTTAGGCGGTGATGAGCAGTTCTTC.

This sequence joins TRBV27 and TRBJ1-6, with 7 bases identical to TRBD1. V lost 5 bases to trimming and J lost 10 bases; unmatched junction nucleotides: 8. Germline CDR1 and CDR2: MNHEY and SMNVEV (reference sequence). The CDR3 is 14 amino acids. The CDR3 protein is CASSQQGSDSPLHF. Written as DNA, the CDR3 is TGTGCCAGCAGTCAACAGGGGAGTGACTCACCCCTCCACTTT.

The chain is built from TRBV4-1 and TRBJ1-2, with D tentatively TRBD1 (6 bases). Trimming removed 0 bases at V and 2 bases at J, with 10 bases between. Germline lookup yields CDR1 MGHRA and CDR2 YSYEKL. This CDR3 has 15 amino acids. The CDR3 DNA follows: TGCGCCAGCAGCCAAGAGGACAGACCGAACTATGGCTACACCTTC. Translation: CASSQEDRPNYGYTF.

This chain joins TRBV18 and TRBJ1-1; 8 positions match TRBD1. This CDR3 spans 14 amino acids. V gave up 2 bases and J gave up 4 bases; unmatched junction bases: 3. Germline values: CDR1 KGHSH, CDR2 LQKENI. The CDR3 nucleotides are TGTGCCAGCTCACCAGGACAGGGAATCACTGAAGCTTTCTTT. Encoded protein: CASSPGQGITEAFF.

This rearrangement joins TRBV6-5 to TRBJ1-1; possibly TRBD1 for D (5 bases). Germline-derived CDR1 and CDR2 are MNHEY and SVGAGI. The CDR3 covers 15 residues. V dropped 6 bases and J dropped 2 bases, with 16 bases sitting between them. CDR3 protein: CASRAPLGGNTEAFF. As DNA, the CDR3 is TGTGCCAGCAGGGCACCCCTCGGGGGAAACACTGAAGCTTTCTTT.

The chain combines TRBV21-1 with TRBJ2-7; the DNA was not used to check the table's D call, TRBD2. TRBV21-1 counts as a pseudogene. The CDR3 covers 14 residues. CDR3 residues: CASSNQRGPYEQYF. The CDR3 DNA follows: TGTGCCAGCAGCAATCAGCGGGGTCCCTACGAGCAGTACTTC.

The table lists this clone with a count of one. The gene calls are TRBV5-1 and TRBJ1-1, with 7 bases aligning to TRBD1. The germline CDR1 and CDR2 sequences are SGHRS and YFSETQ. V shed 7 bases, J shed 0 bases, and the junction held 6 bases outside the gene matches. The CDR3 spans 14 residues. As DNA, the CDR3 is TGCGCCAGCCGGGACAGCGGAATGAACACTGAAGCTTTCTTT. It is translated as CASRDSGMNTEAFF.

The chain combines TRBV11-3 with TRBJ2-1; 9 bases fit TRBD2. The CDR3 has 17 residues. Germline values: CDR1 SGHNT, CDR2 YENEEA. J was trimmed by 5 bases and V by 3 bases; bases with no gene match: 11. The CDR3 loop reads CASSLGAGGSPHNEQFF. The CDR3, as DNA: TGTGCCAGCAGCTTGGGTGCGGGGGGGTCCCCACACAATGAGCAGTTCTTC.

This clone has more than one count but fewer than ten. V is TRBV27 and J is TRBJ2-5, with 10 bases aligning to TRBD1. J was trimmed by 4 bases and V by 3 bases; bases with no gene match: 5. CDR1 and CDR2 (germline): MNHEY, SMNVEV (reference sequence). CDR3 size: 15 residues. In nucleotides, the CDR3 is TGTGCCAGCAGTTTCCGACAGGGGGCGGGAGAGACCCAGTACTTC. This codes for CASSFRQGAGETQYF.

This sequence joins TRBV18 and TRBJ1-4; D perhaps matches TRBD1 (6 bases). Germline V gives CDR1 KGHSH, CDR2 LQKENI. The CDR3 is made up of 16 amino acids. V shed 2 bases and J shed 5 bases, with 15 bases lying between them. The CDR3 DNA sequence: TGTGCCAGCTCACCAGGGTCTGGGGGCAGAAATGAAAAACTGTTTTTT. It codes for CASSPGSGGRNEKLFF. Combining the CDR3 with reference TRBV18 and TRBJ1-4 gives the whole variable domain NAGVMQNPRHLVRRRGQEARLRCSPMKGHSHVYWYRQLPEEGLKFMVYLQKENIIDESGMPKERFSAEFPKEGPSILRIQQVVRGDSAAYFCASSPGSGGRNEKLFFGSGTQLSVL.

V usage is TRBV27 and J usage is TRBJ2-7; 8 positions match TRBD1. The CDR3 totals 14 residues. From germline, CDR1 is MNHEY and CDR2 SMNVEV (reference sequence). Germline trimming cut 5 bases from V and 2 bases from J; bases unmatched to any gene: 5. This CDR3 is CASSDRGRTYEQYF. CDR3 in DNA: TGTGCCAGCAGTGACAGGGGTAGGACCTACGAGCAGTACTTC.

Written as DNA, the CDR3 is TGTGCCACCAGCGGGACAGCGAACACCGGGGAGCTGTTTTTT. It yields the protein CATSGTANTGELFF. The rearrangement uses TRBV24-1 and TRBJ2-2, with 7 bases identical to TRBD1. From germline, CDR1 is KGHDR and CDR2 SFDVKD. V lost 7 bases, J lost 0 bases, and 1 base stayed unmatched. The CDR3 consists of 14 residues.